These T cell receptor beta chains were read from a single sample in a study of blood T cell repertoires in COVID-19. The table came from immunoSEQ multiplex PCR; TCRdb's copy has only in-frame clones and leaves some out. The data show 250,000 to 300,000 clones, with 90% to 95% seen just once and 0.95% to 1.5% held by the top ten. Specimen: PBMCs or T cells enriched from blood (not recorded which). The origin of the receptors is a human donor in a cohort exposed to, infected with or recovered from COVID-19 (not recorded which). The donor label of this sample is uncertain. Each CDR3 is given with its conserved first and last residue. Each record gives: D gene, V gene, clone size, J gene, CDR3 DNA, CDR3 protein. The D gene is left open where the match is weak. Clone size is stated in some rows and not others, as once, few, many or a class when expanded.

d_call: TRBD2
v_call: TRBV6-2/TRBV6-3
clone_size: -
j_call: TRBJ2-7
cdr3_nt: TGTGCCAGCAGTTACGGCGGGGGGGCTGACGAGCAGTACTTC
cdr3_aa: CASSYGGGADEQYF

d_call: TRBD1
v_call: TRBV12-3/TRBV12-4
clone_size: -
j_call: TRBJ2-4
cdr3_nt: TGTGCCAGCAGTTTAGCGACCCGGGACAGACAGTACTTC
cdr3_aa: CASSLATRDRQYF

d_call: -
v_call: TRBV5-1
clone_size: -
j_call: TRBJ1-4
cdr3_nt: TGCGCCAGCAGCTTGTCGCAGGGTGGTGAAAAACTGTTTTTT
cdr3_aa: CASSLSQGGEKLFF

d_call: -
v_call: TRBV7-2
clone_size: -
j_call: TRBJ1-5
cdr3_nt: TGTGCCAGCAGCTTAGGGGGAGGGAGCAATCAGCCCCAGCATTTT
cdr3_aa: CASSLGGGSNQPQHF

d_call: -
v_call: TRBV29-1
clone_size: -
j_call: TRBJ1-1
cdr3_nt: TGCAGCGTTAATTCTCAGGGGAACACTGAAGCTTTCTTT
cdr3_aa: CSVNSQGNTEAFF

d_call: -
v_call: TRBV7-2
clone_size: -
j_call: TRBJ2-2
cdr3_nt: TGTGCCAGCAGCGGGGCTCCCACCGGGGAGCTGTTTTTT
cdr3_aa: CASSGAPTGELFF

d_call: TRBD1
v_call: TRBV19
clone_size: -
j_call: TRBJ1-6
cdr3_nt: TGTGCCAGTAGTGGCCCGGGACAGTATAATTCACCCCTCCACTTT
cdr3_aa: CASSGPGQYNSPLHF

d_call: -
v_call: TRBV12-3/TRBV12-4
clone_size: -
j_call: TRBJ1-3
cdr3_nt: TGTGCCAGCAGTTTGGTCGGGAACACCATATATTTT
cdr3_aa: CASSLVGNTIYF

d_call: -
v_call: TRBV28
clone_size: -
j_call: TRBJ1-2
cdr3_nt: TGTGCCAGCAGTTTAGGAGGCCATGGCTACACCTTC
cdr3_aa: CASSLGGHGYTF

d_call: -
v_call: TRBV30
clone_size: once
j_call: TRBJ2-5
cdr3_nt: TGTGCCTGGAGTCCCGGCCTAGGGGGGGGAGAGACCCAGTACTTC
cdr3_aa: CAWSPGLGGGETQYF

d_call: TRBD1
v_call: TRBV19
clone_size: -
j_call: TRBJ1-2
cdr3_nt: TGTGCCAGTAGTATCGCGGACAGGGGCTATGGCTACACCTTC
cdr3_aa: CASSIADRGYGYTF

d_call: TRBD1
v_call: TRBV11-2
clone_size: -
j_call: TRBJ1-2
cdr3_nt: TGTGCCAGCAGCCCTAACAGGGGGCGAGGATCTGGCTACACCTTC
cdr3_aa: CASSPNRGRGSGYTF

d_call: -
v_call: TRBV6-5
clone_size: -
j_call: TRBJ2-2
cdr3_nt: TGTGCCAGCAGTTACTCAAGGGGAACCGGGGAGCTGTTTTTT
cdr3_aa: CASSYSRGTGELFF

d_call: TRBD1
v_call: TRBV27
clone_size: -
j_call: TRBJ2-7
cdr3_nt: TGTGCCAGCAGTAAGACAGGGGCTTCCTACGAGCAGTACTTC
cdr3_aa: CASSKTGASYEQYF

d_call: TRBD1
v_call: TRBV9
clone_size: -
j_call: TRBJ1-2
cdr3_nt: TGTGCCAGCAGCGGAGGGGGCGCTGGGTACTATGGCTACACCTTC
cdr3_aa: CASSGGGAGYYGYTF

d_call: TRBD1
v_call: TRBV5-1
clone_size: -
j_call: TRBJ2-2
cdr3_nt: TGCGCCAGCAGCTTGGGACAGGGAAGGGCCGGGGAGCTGTTTTTT
cdr3_aa: CASSLGQGRAGELFF

d_call: -
v_call: TRBV18
clone_size: -
j_call: TRBJ1-2
cdr3_nt: TGTGCCAGCTCACCACCGGCGGCTAACTATGGCTACACCTTC
cdr3_aa: CASSPPAANYGYTF

d_call: TRBD1
v_call: TRBV19
clone_size: -
j_call: TRBJ2-7
cdr3_nt: TGTGCCAGTAGTGCAGGGACAGGGGACGAGCAGTACTTC
cdr3_aa: CASSAGTGDEQYF

d_call: TRBD1
v_call: TRBV2
clone_size: -
j_call: TRBJ1-1
cdr3_nt: TGTGCCAGCAGGGCCGGGACAGGGGGAGACACTGAAGCTTTCTTT
cdr3_aa: CASRAGTGGDTEAFF

d_call: -
v_call: TRBV19
clone_size: -
j_call: TRBJ1-2
cdr3_nt: TGTGCCAGTAGTATGGGGCGTCGGCGCAAGAACTATGGCTACACCTTC
cdr3_aa: CASSMGRRRKNYGYTF

d_call: -
v_call: TRBV5-8
clone_size: -
j_call: TRBJ1-5
cdr3_nt: TGTGCCAGCAGCTTGGGGGCCAATCAGCCCCAGCATTTT
cdr3_aa: CASSLGANQPQHF

d_call: -
v_call: TRBV19
clone_size: -
j_call: TRBJ1-2
cdr3_nt: TGTGCCAGTAGAGGGGACTCCCGGGGCTCTGGCTACACCTTC
cdr3_aa: CASRGDSRGSGYTF

d_call: -
v_call: TRBV18
clone_size: -
j_call: TRBJ2-3
cdr3_nt: TGTGCCAGCTCACCTCCAGACTCGTTGTACAGGGCGCGCGGAGATACGCAGTATTTT
cdr3_aa: CASSPPDSLYRARGDTQYF

d_call: -
v_call: TRBV20-1
clone_size: few
j_call: TRBJ1-6
cdr3_nt: TGCAGTGCTAGTAGCGGGAGCTCCTATAATTCACCCCTCCACTTT
cdr3_aa: CSASSGSSYNSPLHF

d_call: -
v_call: TRBV19
clone_size: -
j_call: TRBJ2-7
cdr3_nt: TGTGCCAGTAGAAAAAGAACAACCTACGAGCAGTACTTC
cdr3_aa: CASRKRTTYEQYF

d_call: -
v_call: TRBV2
clone_size: -
j_call: TRBJ1-1
cdr3_nt: TGTGCCAGCAGTGAATTGGGGGGGGCTTTCTTT
cdr3_aa: CASSELGGAFF

d_call: TRBD2
v_call: TRBV5-4
clone_size: -
j_call: TRBJ2-5
cdr3_nt: TGTGCCAGCAGCGTAACTAGCGGGGGGCCCGAGACCCAGTACTTC
cdr3_aa: CASSVTSGGPETQYF

d_call: -
v_call: TRBV4-3
clone_size: -
j_call: TRBJ1-1
cdr3_nt: TGCGCCAGCAGCCAGGGGAGAAGCGCCAACACTGAAGCTTTCTTT
cdr3_aa: CASSQGRSANTEAFF

d_call: -
v_call: TRBV7-9
clone_size: -
j_call: TRBJ1-5
cdr3_nt: TGTGCCAGCAGTCGGGACATAGGCAATCAGCCCCAGCATTTT
cdr3_aa: CASSRDIGNQPQHF

d_call: TRBD1
v_call: TRBV5-1
clone_size: -
j_call: TRBJ1-2
cdr3_nt: TGCGCCAGCAGCTCCACAGGGGGTAATGGCTACACCTTC
cdr3_aa: CASSSTGGNGYTF

d_call: -
v_call: TRBV30
clone_size: -
j_call: TRBJ1-1
cdr3_nt: TGTGCCTGGAGGCCCGACAGTTCGAACACTGAAGCTTTCTTT
cdr3_aa: CAWRPDSSNTEAFF

d_call: TRBD1
v_call: TRBV27
clone_size: -
j_call: TRBJ1-5
cdr3_nt: TGTGCCAGCAGTCGACAGGGACGGGATCAGCCCCAGCATTTT
cdr3_aa: CASSRQGRDQPQHF

d_call: -
v_call: TRBV13
clone_size: -
j_call: TRBJ1-3
cdr3_nt: TGTGCCAGCTCGGCGGCCGGAAACACCATATATTTT
cdr3_aa: CASSAAGNTIYF

d_call: -
v_call: TRBV3-1/TRBV3-2
clone_size: -
j_call: TRBJ1-5
cdr3_nt: TGTGCCATATCAAATCTCGGTTGGAGGAGCAATCAGCCCCAGCATTTT
cdr3_aa: CAISNLGWRSNQPQHF

d_call: -
v_call: TRBV28
clone_size: -
j_call: TRBJ1-5
cdr3_nt: TGTGCCAGCAGTGTAATTCGGCAGCCCCAGCATTTT
cdr3_aa: CASSVIRQPQHF

d_call: TRBD1
v_call: TRBV18
clone_size: -
j_call: TRBJ2-7
cdr3_nt: TGTGCCAGCTCACCACAATCCGGGACAGGGCCCCGCCAGCAGTACTTC
cdr3_aa: CASSPQSGTGPRQQYF

d_call: TRBD2
v_call: TRBV7-9
clone_size: -
j_call: TRBJ2-3
cdr3_nt: TGTGCGGAAACTTTCGGACTAGCGGGGGCCACAGATACGCAGTATTTT
cdr3_aa: CAETFGLAGATDTQYF

d_call: -
v_call: TRBV5-1
clone_size: -
j_call: TRBJ1-1
cdr3_nt: TGCGCCAGCAGCTCAGTCACAGTGAACACTGAAGCTTTCTTT
cdr3_aa: CASSSVTVNTEAFF

d_call: TRBD1
v_call: TRBV12-3/TRBV12-4
clone_size: -
j_call: TRBJ1-2
cdr3_nt: TGTGCCAGCACCCGGGACAGTGGGTATGGCTACACCTTC
cdr3_aa: CASTRDSGYGYTF

d_call: -
v_call: TRBV7-9
clone_size: -
j_call: TRBJ1-3
cdr3_nt: TGTGCCAGCAGCTTAGTCGGGGAACCGGGAAACACCATATATTTT
cdr3_aa: CASSLVGEPGNTIYF

d_call: -
v_call: TRBV5-4
clone_size: -
j_call: TRBJ1-1
cdr3_nt: TGTGCCAGCAGCTTGAGCCTCGCGAACACTGAAGCTTTCTTT
cdr3_aa: CASSLSLANTEAFF

d_call: -
v_call: TRBV24-1
clone_size: few
j_call: TRBJ1-5
cdr3_nt: TGTGCCACCAGTGATTGGGGAGGTCCCCAGCATTTT
cdr3_aa: CATSDWGGPQHF

d_call: -
v_call: TRBV2
clone_size: few
j_call: TRBJ1-1
cdr3_nt: TGTGCCAGCAGTGATAATTCTTTCTTT
cdr3_aa: CASSDNSFF

d_call: -
v_call: TRBV14
clone_size: -
j_call: TRBJ1-2
cdr3_nt: TGTGCCAGCAGCCAAGTTCGGCAGGGGAGCTATGGCTACACCTTC
cdr3_aa: CASSQVRQGSYGYTF

d_call: TRBD2
v_call: TRBV9
clone_size: -
j_call: TRBJ2-5
cdr3_nt: TGTGCCAGCAGCGTGGGCCTCGGGAGGGAGACCCAGTACTTC
cdr3_aa: CASSVGLGRETQYF

d_call: -
v_call: TRBV18
clone_size: -
j_call: TRBJ1-1
cdr3_nt: TGTGCCAGCTCACCGAAGACAGCGAACACTGAAGCTTTCTTT
cdr3_aa: CASSPKTANTEAFF

d_call: -
v_call: TRBV7-3
clone_size: -
j_call: TRBJ2-7
cdr3_nt: TGTGCCAGCAGCCCGGACGGGGGCTCCTACGAGCAGTACTTC
cdr3_aa: CASSPDGGSYEQYF

d_call: TRBD2
v_call: TRBV11-3
clone_size: few
j_call: TRBJ2-1
cdr3_nt: TGTGCCAGCAGCCGGACTAGGTTCAATGAGCAGTTCTTC
cdr3_aa: CASSRTRFNEQFF

d_call: -
v_call: TRBV10-3
clone_size: few
j_call: TRBJ1-5
cdr3_nt: TGTGCCATAGCGGGTTTAGGCAATCAGCCCCAGCATTTT
cdr3_aa: CAIAGLGNQPQHF